This T cell receptor beta chain is from a study of vaccination and CD4 T cells after COVID-19. Treatment described: roughly ten-day PBMC culture with coronavirus spike peptide pools or control peptides (ViraFEST assay). The Oncomine TCR Beta short-read assay sequenced DNA from cultured CD4+ T cells. TCRdb ran MiXCR on the PCR reads and lists one entry per CDR3 protein. Among approximately 9,400 distinct CDR3 sequences listed, just under 75% were seen once. Looked up from germline, CDR1 is MNHNS and CDR2 is SASEGT. Trimming took 3 bases from V and 11 from J, leaving 14 bases between them. CDR3 length equals 13 residues. For this clonotype: Its cognate antigen is unknown.

Sequenced input: CD4+ T cells from blood, cultured in vitro. The chain uses TRBV6-1 and TRBJ2-4; D may be TRBD1 (6 bases). This clonotype originated in a human donor who had recovered from COVID-19. The CDR3 region is CASSEDTGTLQYF. As DNA, the CDR3 is TGTGCCAGCAGTGAGGATACCGGGACACTTCAGTACTTC.